The 6 T cell receptor beta chains listed next were all sequenced from one sample in a study of molecular identifiers for immune sequencing clone quantification. TCRdb called the PCR reads again in MiXCR, with one record for every CDR3 protein. The table records roughly 630,000 distinct CDR3 sequences, roughly 23% of them present only once. The sequencing input was naive CD8+ T cells from blood, with Jurkat cell RNA spiked in. Subset meaning: FACS-sorted CD8+CD4-CCR7+CD45RA+ naive T cells. Receptors originate from a human donor in good health. Some libraries in this study had Jurkat cell RNA spiked in.

This clonotype was observed a few times. J is TRBJ1-1 and V is TRBV19; maybe TRBD1 (5 bases). The CDR3 is made up of 13 amino acids. The V gene's germline CDR1 is LNHDA and CDR2 SQIVND (reference sequence). Trimming took 6 bases from V and 1 from J, leaving 9 bases between them. CDR3 in amino acids: CASRRDPNTEAFF. CDR3 coding DNA: TGTGCCAGTAGAAGGGACCCGAACACTGAAGCTTTCTTT.

The chain carries TRBV20-1 and TRBJ2-3, with D perhaps TRBD2 (6 bases). Per germline, CDR1 DFQATT and CDR2 SNEGSKA (reference sequence). This CDR3 has 17 amino acids. Trimming removed 1 base at V and 4 bases at J, with 21 bases between. The CDR3 region has the DNA TGCAGTGCTAGAGGGCGGGACGGCCACAAGGGCCCAGATACGCAGTATTTT. This encodes CSARGRDGHKGPDTQYF.

This clonotype was observed many times. The rearrangement uses TRBV6-2 or TRBV6-3 and TRBJ2-3, with D hard to call. The CDR3 is 13 residues long. CDR1 and CDR2 (germline): MNHEY, SVGEGT. V was clipped by 8 bases and J by 0 bases, with 9 bases between them. CDR3 bases: TGTGCCAGCTGTGTGGTAAGCACAGATACGCAGTATTTT. It specifies CASCVVSTDTQYF.

With respect to this clonotype: It may be a read error: a sequence one base away is much more abundant. The chain links TRBV20-1 to TRBJ2-3; D possibly corresponds to TRBD1 (6 bases). Germline assignment: CDR1 DFQATT and CDR2 SNEGSKA (reference sequence). Trimming left V 3 bases short and J 9 bases short, with 19 bases between. This CDR3 has 14 amino acids. The CDR3 nucleotides are TGCAGTGCTAGGGACAGTAGTTCGGCGGTCACGCAGTATTTT. Translation: CSARDSSSAVTQYF.

V usage is TRBV10-3 and J usage is TRBJ1-1; 9 bases line up with TRBD1. V dropped 6 bases and J dropped 0; count of bases not matched to a gene: 2. Germline CDR1 ENHRY, CDR2 SYGVKD. This CDR3 comprises 14 residues. The CDR3 region has the DNA TGTGCCATCAGGGGGACAGGGATGAACACTGAAGCTTTCTTT. It codes for CAIRGTGMNTEAFF.

This clonotype was observed many times. The V call is TRBV5-1, the J call TRBJ1-1; D is perhaps TRBD1 (6 bases). The CDR3 length is 15 residues. V was pared by 3 bases and J by 0 bases, with 12 bases between. Germline-derived CDR1 and CDR2 are SGHRS and YFSETQ. This chain's CDR3 is CASSWMGGLNTEAFF. CDR3 bases: TGCGCCAGCAGCTGGATGGGGGGCCTGAACACTGAAGCTTTCTTT.